Sequencing of this T cell receptor beta chain was carried out in a study of blood T cells in healthy people across ages. About the study: Template switching caught about one barcoded beta molecule for each two T cells.

This clonotype was detected a few times. Its antigen is not identified. In germline, CDR1 is LGHDT, CDR2 YNNKEL (reference sequence). Trimming removed 0 bases from V and 9 bases from J, with 18 bases in between. CDR3 length: 15 residues. Peripheral blood, approximately 10 milliliters per donor, was collected. Points from the study as a whole: The recorded TCR beta diversity per million T cells decreased in a roughly linear manner with age.

PCR was performed a second time for 7 to 11 cycles using a sample-barcoded 5' primer and a J-beta primer mix. A single record per CDR3 protein comes from TCRdb applying MiXCR to the 5' RACE reads. The data hold more than 1,400,000 distinct CDR3 sequences, with roughly 45% observed a single time. The TCR originated in a young woman in good health. The chain is built from TRBV3-1 and TRBJ2-7; D might be TRBD1 (5 bases). The sequenced material came from blood. CDR3 in amino acids: CASSQDTGHLSWQYF. The DNA of the CDR3 is TGTGCCAGCAGCCAAGATACTGGACACTTATCATGGCAGTACTTC.